This T cell receptor beta chain was identified during a study of CD8 T cells in ankylosing spondylitis. Trimming left V 1 base short and J 5 bases short, with 12 bases between. Germline CDR1 is SGHRS and CDR2 is YFSETQ. CDR3 size: 15 residues. In this sample, this clonotype turned up many times. One entry per CDR3 protein, called by TCRdb with MiXCR from the 5' RACE reads. The table has about 170,000 distinct CDR3 sequences, around 18% seen once; the top ten hold over 7.5%. The clonotype comes from a male donor with ankylosing spondylitis or in good health (not recorded which). The sequenced sample consisted of blood, either unsorted or a sorted T cell fraction (not recorded which). The J gene is TRBJ2-2, the V gene TRBV5-1; tentatively, D is TRBD2 (6 bases). The CDR3 spells CASSLLAGSTGELFF. CDR3 DNA: TGCGCCAGCAGCTTGTTGGCGGGAAGTACCGGGGAGCTGTTTTTT.